Described below is a single TCR delta chain sequence and its context. Its antigen is currently not known. TCRdb's entry gives the protein of a much larger clone, which mismatches this DNA's translation at residue 23, likely from a read error; the protein reported here is translated from the DNA. CDR1 is given as GEAIGNYY and CDR2 as EKD, both from the germline V gene. The CDR3 starts with the cysteine, ends with the phenylalanine, and has 24 residues. Just the 72-base CDR3 DNA is kept, in frame starting at base 1. Library preparation used multiplex PCR. Sequenced on an Illumina MiSeq. Every sorted gammadelta T cell sample had both its TCR gamma (TRG) and TCR delta (TRD) chains sequenced. From the authors' description of their analysis: Repertoire analyses included clonotype tree plots, accumulated frequency of the top 20 clonotypes, diversity index (DI) and D75 metrics. TCRdb reprocessed the public reads with the caller CATT; rows with the same DNA were merged afterwards. The V and J calls, along with clone size, are taken from TCRdb and not from the paper's own processing. The sample has roughly 86,000 delta-chain clones on record, more than 1.4% of them singletons. Roughly 8.1% of the sample is held by the ten biggest clonotypes.

The data were obtained in a study of γδ T cells in repeated Plasmodium falciparum infection (dated by TCRdb to the early 2020s). In the study overall: The natural-infection arm enrolled Malian children exposed to intense seasonal malaria transmission, compared against age and gender matched Australian children. Four controlled human malaria infections were administered to five malaria-naive U.S. adults over approximately 580 days by bites from P. falciparum NF54-infected Anopheles stephensi mosquitoes. Malian gammadelta TCR repertoires were analysed cross-sectionally during no-transmission periods and longitudinally across acute febrile malaria episodes. The study examined how repeated Plasmodium falciparum infection shapes the human gammadelta T cell repertoire, using natural infection in Mali and controlled human malaria infection. Samples from controlled-infection subjects were taken at baseline, right before selected infections, and 21 days after each infection.

Broader findings and caveats from the paper: Generalizability was limited because the Malian cohort came from a small rural village made up predominantly of one ethnic group. Vgamma9/Vdelta2+ TCR repertoires kept a highly stable polyclonal repertoire across time and infection, and many TCRgamma sequences overlapped between individuals. Waves of new clonotype selection in Vdelta2-negative, largely Vdelta1+, gammadelta TCR repertoires appeared to be driven by repeated controlled infections. Vdelta2-negative gammadelta TCR repertoires from Malian children appeared more clonally expanded, less diverse and less shared than those of Australian children. Because the controlled-infection cohort was small, analysis of inter-individual variability in gammadelta T cell responses was limited.

For bulk TCR repertoire analysis, Vgamma9/Vdelta2+ and Vdelta2-negative gammadelta T cell populations were isolated by flow sorting from peripheral blood mononuclear cells. The V gene reported is TRDV2; the J gene is uncalled; TRDD3, the D gene given by the table, was not confirmed from the DNA. Sequencing was carried out using gamma-delta T cells from blood. This sequence originates from a pool of human donors (malaria-infected and uninfected, not separated). Read as DNA, the sequence is TGTGCCTGTGACCCAGTAGCTCAACTGGGGGATATAGGGGGCGCCTCCTGGGACACCCGACAGATGATTTTC. It translates as CACDPVAQLGDIGGASWDTRQMIF.